The clone carrying this T cell receptor (beta chain) was detected only a few times. Investigators amplified TCR beta CDR3 regions from RNA transcripts. A first-round RT-PCR used HTBI primers, followed by a second-round multiplex PCR. Via MiXCR, TCRdb re-called the multiplex PCR reads, giving one row per CDR3 protein. The table lists about 620,000 distinct CDR3 sequences, about a fifth of them singletons. Trimming cost V 5 bases and J 4 bases, with 23 bases left between them. Germline CDR1 and CDR2: MDHEN and SYDVKM. The CDR3 has 17 amino acids. These data are taken from a study of Graves' ophthalmopathy and Graves' hyperthyroidism.

The chain joins TRBV28 to TRBJ1-1; D is possibly TRBD1 (5 bases). The TCR originated in a woman aged 18-29 years with stable Graves' hyperthyroidism. Some clones in this sample may be carry-over from other donors' samples. The sequencing sample was made of peripheral blood. The DNA for the CDR3 is TGTGCCAGCAGTGGGATATTGGAGGGGTCCGGGGGCACTGAAGCTTTCTTT. Amino acid sequence: CASSGILEGSGGTEAFF.